The clone carrying this TCR beta chain qualifies as medium-sized. Its antigen remains unknown. Cells sorted as Tregs were CD4+, CD25+ and CD127-/low. TCRdb reprocessed the multiplex PCR reads via MiXCR and lists one record per CDR3 protein. The sample holds about 2,000 distinct CDR3 sequences, less than 20% seen once. Study-wide points: Tumor Treg TCRs overlapped most with tumor naive CD4+ cells. Tumor memory CD4+ T cell TCR gene usage was found to cluster with blood and lymph node memory CD4+ cells and with lymph node naive CD4+ cells.

Sequencing input: Tregs sorted from blood. This TCR was sampled from a female donor with breast cancer.

The CDR3 region has the DNA TGTGCCAGCACCCCAGGGACAGGGATAAACTATGGCTACACCTTC. Translated, it gives CASTPGTGINYGYTF. This chain connects TRBV12-3 or TRBV12-4 to TRBJ1-2, with 9 positions matching TRBD1. This CDR3 comprises 15 residues. J was trimmed by 2 bases and V by 7 bases; bases with no gene match: 8.